This T cell receptor (beta chain) is from a study of blood T cell repertoires in COVID-19. Whole-study context: Sample material is recorded as cDNA or gDNA derived from T cells, B-cell-depleted T cells, or PBMCs.

In the study's own analysis: Nucleated cell counts were estimated from reference gene primer amplification. Profiling relied on immunoSEQ multiplex PCR, and the TCRdb table lists in-frame clones only, not all of them. V and J calls and clone size are copied from that table; D and trimming were computed from the DNA. The top ten hold 3.7% of the sample, which has 150,000 to 200,000 clones, about 83% seen once. Trimming took 5 bases from V and 10 from J; bases not matched to a gene: 20. Germline V lookup: CDR1 SEHNR, CDR2 FQNEAQ (reference sequence). The CDR3 is 18 residues long. The sequence was collected from a man younger than 35 with active or convalescent COVID-19. This chain links TRBV7-9 with TRBJ1-5; 10 bases are a match to TRBD1. The sample comprised peripheral blood. The CDR3 loop is CASSNDGTGALALRPQHF. For the CDR3, the DNA is TGTGCCAGCAGCAACGACGGGACAGGGGCCCTTGCCCTAAGACCCCAGCATTTT. Full variable domain (remainder filled in from reference TRBV7-9 and TRBJ1-5): DTGVSQNPRHKITKRGQNVTFRCDPISEHNRLYWYRQTLGQGPEFLTYFQNEAQLEKSRLLSDRFSAERPKGSFSTLEIQRTEQGDSAMYLCASSNDGTGALALRPQHFGDGTRLSIL.